This T cell receptor (beta chain) is drawn from a study of shared clonotypes between healthy human individuals. Study summary: The study enrolled a couple of women and a few men aged 18 to 49.

Naive CD8 cells lacked CD45RO and underwent positive selection for CCR7, leaving out terminally differentiated effector memory CD45RA+ cells. The table came from immunoSEQ multiplex PCR; TCRdb's copy has only in-frame clones and leaves some out. The top ten clones hold less than 0.3% of a sample with 700,000 to 950,000 clones, roughly 96% of them seen once. This clone was counted a single time. The antigen remains unidentified. Overall study results and limits: Shared clonotypes across all four donors exceeded non-shared ones in generation probability. Clonotype sharing among donors, it was expected, would be affected by sequencing depth.

This CDR3 has 13 amino acids. Trimming left V 7 bases short and J 4 bases short, with 14 bases between. Germline V gene sequence: CDR1 SNHLY, CDR2 FYNNEI. Sequences were obtained from naive CD8+ T cells sorted from blood. The clonotype originates from a man aged 25 to 40 in good health. V is TRBV2 and J is TRBJ2-7; D gene ambiguous. CDR3 in amino acids: CASTPYLYYEQYF. DNA for the CDR3: TGTGCCAGCACGCCCTACCTTTATTACGAGCAGTACTTC. The full variable domain, with the rest looked up from reference TRBV2 and TRBJ2-7, is EPEVTQTPSHQVTQMGQEVILRCVPISNHLYFYWYRQILGQKVEFLVSFYNNEISEKSEIFDDQFSVERPDGSNFTLKIRSTKLEDSAMYFCASTPYLYYEQYFGPGTRLTVT.